This T cell receptor beta chain was recovered during a study of OX40 agonist ivuxolimab in advanced cancers. Findings of the study overall: Certain nonresponding patients likewise had low normalized T-cell clonal expansion. At 0.1 to 3.0 mg/kg and by week 6, clonal expansion occurred in CD4+ and CD8+ blood T cells. Relative to CD4+ cells, CD8+ T cells on average had more expanded clones.

The data were produced by immunoSEQ multiplex PCR, yet TCRdb's version contains in-frame clones alone and is incomplete. The sample lists roughly 41,000 clones, 65% to 85% occurring once. Only a few counts were recorded for this clone. Its target is not known. The CDR3 covers 16 residues. Losses at the gene ends were 5 bases for V and 5 bases for J; bases not matched to a gene: 8. The germline V gene has CDR1 MDHEN and CDR2 SYDVKM. Sequences were derived from CD4+ or CD8+ T cells sorted from blood, sampled in a trial of the OX40 agonist ivuxolimab. The chain uses TRBV28 and TRBJ2-5; 13 positions match TRBD2. This TCR was recovered from an adult with an advanced solid tumor such as melanoma, head and neck, liver or kidney cancer. In DNA form, the CDR3 reads TGTGCCAGCAGTCTACGGACTAGCGGGGGAGTGGAGACCCAGTACTTC. Amino acids: CASSLRTSGGVETQYF.